The TCR beta chain described here comes from a study of CD8+CD57+ T cells in acquired aplastic anemia. For sequencing, patients were chosen who had shown expansion of CD8+CD57+ cells by flow cytometry. Germline CDR1 and CDR2: SEHNR and FQNEAQ (reference sequence). The V segment lost 3 bases and the J segment 4 bases; nucleotides outside the gene matches: 6. This CDR3 is built from 15 residues. Genomic DNA, the template, was used for profiling of the TCR beta VDJ and CDR3. One entry per CDR3 protein results from TCRdb running MiXCR on the reads. The sample has approximately 80,000 distinct CDR3 sequences, roughly two thirds seen once.

The rearrangement uses TRBV7-9 and TRBJ2-5, with 9 bases aligning to TRBD2. Source material: sorted CD4+, CD8+, or CD8+CD57+ T cells (not recorded which) from PBMCs. The receptor was derived from a human donor with aplastic anemia. DNA for the CDR3: TGTGCCAGCAGCTTCGCCACGACTAGCGGAGAGACCCAGTACTTC. Encoded protein: CASSFATTSGETQYF.